This TCR beta chain was sequenced for a study of blood T cells in healthy people across ages. This clonotype appeared once. Its antigen is not identified. Sample-barcoded 5' priming and a J-beta primer mix drove a second PCR of 7 to 11 cycles. One entry per CDR3 protein, called by TCRdb with MiXCR from the 5' RACE reads. The sample holds 590,000 or so distinct CDR3 sequences, less than 35% seen once. Notes on the study in general: In the absence of known donor CMV status, changes in expanded clonotypes were possibly confounded.

The CDR3 loop spans 14 amino acids. The germline V gene encodes CDR1 SGHRS and CDR2 YFSETQ. V dropped 3 bases and J dropped 3 bases, with 12 bases sitting between them. This chain connects TRBV5-1 to TRBJ1-1; TRBD1 might be the D (5 bases). This TCR derives from a woman of 80 years or more in good health. The source material was blood. CDR3 residues: CASSSGRMYTEAFF. The DNA for the CDR3 is TGCGCCAGCAGCTCGGGACGCATGTACACTGAAGCTTTCTTT.